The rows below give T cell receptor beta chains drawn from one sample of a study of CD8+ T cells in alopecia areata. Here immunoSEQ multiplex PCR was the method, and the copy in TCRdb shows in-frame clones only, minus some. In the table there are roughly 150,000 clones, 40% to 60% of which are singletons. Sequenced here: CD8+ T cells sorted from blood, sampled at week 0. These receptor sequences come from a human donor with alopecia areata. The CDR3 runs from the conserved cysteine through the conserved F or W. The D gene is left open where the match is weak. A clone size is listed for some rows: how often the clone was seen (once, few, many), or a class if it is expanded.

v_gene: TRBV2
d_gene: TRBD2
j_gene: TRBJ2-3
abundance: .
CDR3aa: CASSEGGGSTDTQYF
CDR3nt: TGTGCCAGCAGTGAGGGCGGGGGTAGCACAGATACGCAGTATTTT

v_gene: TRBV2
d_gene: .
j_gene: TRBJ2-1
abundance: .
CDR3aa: CASSERLLPYNEQFF
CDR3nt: TGTGCCAGCAGTGAACGACTCTTACCTTACAATGAGCAGTTCTTC

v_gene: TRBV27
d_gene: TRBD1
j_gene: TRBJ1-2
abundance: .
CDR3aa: CASSYSRDRVYGYTF
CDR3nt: TGTGCCAGCAGTTATTCCCGGGACAGGGTCTATGGCTACACCTTC

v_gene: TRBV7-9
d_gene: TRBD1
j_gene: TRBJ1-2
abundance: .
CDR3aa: CASRGQGVTDGYTF
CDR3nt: TGTGCCAGCAGGGGACAGGGGGTGACGGATGGCTACACCTTC

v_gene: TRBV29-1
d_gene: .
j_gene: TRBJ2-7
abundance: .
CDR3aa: CSVEDDGARPYEQYF
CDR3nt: TGCAGCGTTGAAGATGACGGGGCGCGTCCCTACGAGCAGTACTTC

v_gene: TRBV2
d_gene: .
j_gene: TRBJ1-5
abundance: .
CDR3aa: CASLGQPQHF
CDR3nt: TGTGCCAGCCTCGGCCAGCCCCAGCATTTT

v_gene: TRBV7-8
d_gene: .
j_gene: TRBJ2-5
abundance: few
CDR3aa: CASSFVVRDDKETQYF
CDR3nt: TGTGCCAGCAGCTTTGTCGTCCGGGACGATAAAGAGACCCAGTACTTC

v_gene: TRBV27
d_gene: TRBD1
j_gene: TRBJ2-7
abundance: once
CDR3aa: CATGTGFHEQYF
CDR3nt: TGTGCCACCGGGACAGGGTTCCACGAGCAGTACTTC

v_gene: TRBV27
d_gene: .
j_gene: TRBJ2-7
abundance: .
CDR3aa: CASSTRDEQYF
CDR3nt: TGTGCCAGCAGTACTCGGGACGAGCAGTACTTC

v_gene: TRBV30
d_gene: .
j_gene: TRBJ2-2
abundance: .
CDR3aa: CAWHRGVPGELFF
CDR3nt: TGTGCCTGGCATAGGGGGGTCCCCGGGGAGCTGTTTTTT

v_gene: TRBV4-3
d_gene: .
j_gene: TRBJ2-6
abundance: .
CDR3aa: CASSLQTPSGANVLTF
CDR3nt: TGCGCCAGCAGCCTACAGACACCCTCTGGGGCCAACGTCCTGACTTTC

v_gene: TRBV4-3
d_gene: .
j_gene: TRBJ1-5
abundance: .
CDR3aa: CASSQWSNQPQHF
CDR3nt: TGCGCCAGCAGCCAATGGAGCAATCAGCCCCAGCATTTT

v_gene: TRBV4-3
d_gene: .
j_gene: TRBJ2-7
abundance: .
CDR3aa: CASSQDFTAYEQYF
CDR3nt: TGCGCCAGCAGCCAAGATTTCACAGCTTACGAGCAGTACTTC

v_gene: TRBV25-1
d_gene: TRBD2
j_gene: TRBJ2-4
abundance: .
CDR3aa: CASSGGGIAKNIQYF
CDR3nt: TGTGCCAGCAGTGGGGGAGGGATAGCCAAAAACATTCAGTACTTC

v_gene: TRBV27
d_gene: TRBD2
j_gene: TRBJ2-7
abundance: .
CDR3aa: CASSLGGGNYEQYF
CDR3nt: TGTGCCAGCAGTTTAGGGGGGGGAAACTACGAGCAGTACTTC

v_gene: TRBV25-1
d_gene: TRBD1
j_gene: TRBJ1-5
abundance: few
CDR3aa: CASSDRANQPQHF
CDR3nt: TGTGCCAGCAGCGACAGGGCAAATCAGCCCCAGCATTTT

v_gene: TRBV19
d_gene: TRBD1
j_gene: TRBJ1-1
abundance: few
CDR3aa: CASTVPGQGLNTEAFF
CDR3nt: TGTGCCAGTACCGTCCCGGGACAGGGATTGAACACTGAAGCTTTCTTT

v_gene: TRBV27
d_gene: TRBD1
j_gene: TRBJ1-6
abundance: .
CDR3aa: CASRSTGARYNSPLHF
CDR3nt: TGTGCCAGCAGAAGTACAGGGGCTCGCTATAATTCACCCCTCCACTTT